This is a list of T cell receptor beta chains from one sample in a study of shared clonotypes between healthy human individuals. Assay: immunoSEQ multiplex PCR; the TCRdb copy retains only in-frame clones and omits some. The sample has nearly 600,000 clones, less than 97% seen once. Source material: naive CD8+ T cells sorted from blood. The receptors stem from a woman in her twenties or thirties in good health. Each CDR3 is given with its conserved first and last residue. The D gene is left open where the match is weak. Part of the rows lack a size; the others show once, few, many or a class for expanded clones.

d_call: NA
v_call: TRBV6-1
clone_size: NA
j_call: TRBJ1-1
cdr3_nt: TGTGCCAGCAGTGATTGGGTTGGCTCTGAAGCTTTCTTT
cdr3_aa: CASSDWVGSEAFF

d_call: TRBD2
v_call: TRBV5-1
clone_size: NA
j_call: TRBJ2-7
cdr3_nt: TGCGCCAGCAGCTTGGTTACTAGCGGGAGTGGCGAGCAGTACTTC
cdr3_aa: CASSLVTSGSGEQYF

d_call: NA
v_call: TRBV7-2
clone_size: NA
j_call: TRBJ2-5
cdr3_nt: TGTGCCAGCAGCTTAGATTTCCAAGAGACCCAGTACTTC
cdr3_aa: CASSLDFQETQYF

d_call: TRBD2
v_call: TRBV2
clone_size: NA
j_call: TRBJ2-4
cdr3_nt: TGTGCCAGCAGCTTAGAGGGCACTAGCGATAAAAACATTCAGTACTTC
cdr3_aa: CASSLEGTSDKNIQYF

d_call: NA
v_call: TRBV7-2
clone_size: once
j_call: TRBJ2-5
cdr3_nt: TGTGCCAGCAGCTTATGGATCCAGGACCCTCAAGAGACCCAGTACTTC
cdr3_aa: CASSLWIQDPQETQYF

d_call: TRBD1
v_call: TRBV25-1
clone_size: NA
j_call: TRBJ2-1
cdr3_nt: TGTGCCAGCCAAACCGGGACAGGGGGAAGCAATGAGCAGTTCTTC
cdr3_aa: CASQTGTGGSNEQFF

d_call: NA
v_call: TRBV4-1
clone_size: NA
j_call: TRBJ1-5
cdr3_nt: TGCGCCAGCAGCCAAGATCGAAGAGAAGGTCAGCCCCAGCATTTT
cdr3_aa: CASSQDRREGQPQHF

d_call: TRBD1
v_call: TRBV4-1
clone_size: NA
j_call: TRBJ1-1
cdr3_nt: TGCGCCAGCAGCCATCGAGACAGGGCCACTGAAGCTTTCTTT
cdr3_aa: CASSHRDRATEAFF

d_call: TRBD1
v_call: TRBV6-5
clone_size: NA
j_call: TRBJ1-1
cdr3_nt: TGTGCCAGCACCGAAACAGGGGTCACTGAAGCTTTCTTT
cdr3_aa: CASTETGVTEAFF

d_call: NA
v_call: TRBV7-8
clone_size: NA
j_call: TRBJ2-7
cdr3_nt: TGTGCCAGCAGCTTATTTCGGTTGGGTTCAGCCTACGAGCAGTACTTC
cdr3_aa: CASSLFRLGSAYEQYF

d_call: TRBD2
v_call: TRBV27
clone_size: NA
j_call: TRBJ2-1
cdr3_nt: TGTGCCAGCAGTCCGTCCCCGGGTAGCGGGATCCATTTGCAGTTCTTC
cdr3_aa: CASSPSPGSGIHLQFF

d_call: NA
v_call: TRBV6-5
clone_size: NA
j_call: TRBJ2-7
cdr3_nt: TGTGCCAGCAGAGCGGGTAGCTACGAGCAGTACTTC
cdr3_aa: CASRAGSYEQYF

d_call: TRBD2
v_call: TRBV28
clone_size: NA
j_call: TRBJ2-3
cdr3_nt: TGTGCCAGCAGCGCACCCTTCGGGACTAGCGGAAACACAGATACGCAGTATTTT
cdr3_aa: CASSAPFGTSGNTDTQYF

d_call: NA
v_call: TRBV9
clone_size: NA
j_call: TRBJ2-1
cdr3_nt: TGTGCCAGCAGCGTAGAAGCCACCTACAATGAGCAGTTCTTC
cdr3_aa: CASSVEATYNEQFF

d_call: NA
v_call: TRBV2
clone_size: NA
j_call: TRBJ1-1
cdr3_nt: TGTGCCAGCAGTGAACATGGCAGAATGAACACTGAAGCTTTCTTT
cdr3_aa: CASSEHGRMNTEAFF

d_call: TRBD1
v_call: TRBV30
clone_size: NA
j_call: TRBJ1-5
cdr3_nt: TGTGCCTGGGAATCCGGGACAGGGACTCTCCGCAATCAGCCCCAGCATTTT
cdr3_aa: CAWESGTGTLRNQPQHF

d_call: NA
v_call: TRBV10-3
clone_size: once
j_call: TRBJ1-1
cdr3_nt: TGTGCCATCTCTTCTAGGGAGAACACTGAAGCTTTCTTT
cdr3_aa: CAISSRENTEAFF

d_call: NA
v_call: TRBV6-1
clone_size: NA
j_call: TRBJ2-7
cdr3_nt: TGTGCCAGCGGAACCGACCCTGCGGACGAGCAGTACTTC
cdr3_aa: CASGTDPADEQYF

d_call: NA
v_call: TRBV7-9
clone_size: NA
j_call: TRBJ2-7
cdr3_nt: TGTGCCAGCAGCCCTCCTGGGTCCTACGAGCAGTACTTC
cdr3_aa: CASSPPGSYEQYF

d_call: TRBD1
v_call: TRBV27
clone_size: NA
j_call: TRBJ2-7
cdr3_nt: TGTGCCAGCAGACAGGGGGCACGCAACGAGCAGTACTTC
cdr3_aa: CASRQGARNEQYF

d_call: TRBD1
v_call: TRBV4-1
clone_size: NA
j_call: TRBJ1-2
cdr3_nt: TGCGCCAGCAGCCTCAGGGGGCTCTATGGCTACACCTTC
cdr3_aa: CASSLRGLYGYTF

d_call: NA
v_call: TRBV15
clone_size: NA
j_call: TRBJ2-1
cdr3_nt: TGTGCCACCAGCAGAGAGGAGGGCTCCTACAATGAGCAGTTCTTC
cdr3_aa: CATSREEGSYNEQFF

d_call: TRBD2
v_call: TRBV2
clone_size: NA
j_call: TRBJ2-2
cdr3_nt: TGTGCCAGCAGTGGAACTAGCGGGAGGACCGGGGAGCTGTTTTTT
cdr3_aa: CASSGTSGRTGELFF

d_call: NA
v_call: TRBV18
clone_size: NA
j_call: TRBJ2-4
cdr3_nt: TGTGCCAGCTCACCAGACAGGAACATTCAGTACTTC
cdr3_aa: CASSPDRNIQYF

d_call: TRBD1
v_call: TRBV2
clone_size: NA
j_call: TRBJ1-3
cdr3_nt: TGTGCCAGCAGTGATCGACAGGGAATTCGTGGAAACACCATATATTTT
cdr3_aa: CASSDRQGIRGNTIYF

d_call: NA
v_call: TRBV27
clone_size: NA
j_call: TRBJ2-7
cdr3_nt: TGTGCCAGCAGTACGTCAGGGCCCTACGAGCAGTACTTC
cdr3_aa: CASSTSGPYEQYF

d_call: NA
v_call: TRBV2
clone_size: NA
j_call: TRBJ1-2
cdr3_nt: TGTGCCAGCAGCGCACCAATGGTTGGCTACACCTTC
cdr3_aa: CASSAPMVGYTF

d_call: TRBD2
v_call: TRBV12-5
clone_size: NA
j_call: TRBJ2-7
cdr3_nt: TGTGCTAGTGGTTTGGTAGGGACTAGCGAGACCTACGAGCAGTACTTC
cdr3_aa: CASGLVGTSETYEQYF

d_call: NA
v_call: TRBV5-4
clone_size: NA
j_call: TRBJ2-2
cdr3_nt: TGTGCCAGCAGCTGGGACTCCCAGCTGTTTTTT
cdr3_aa: CASSWDSQLFF